Described below is a single T cell receptor beta chain sequence and its context. The CDR3 does not close with the conserved phenylalanine or tryptophan, likely indicating a read error. The source of the sample is a study of patients and donors after allogeneic stem cell transplantation. One entry per CDR3 protein, called by TCRdb with MiXCR from the RT-PCR reads. Of about 74,000 distinct CDR3 sequences listed, 26% are singletons. The sample was blood, either unsorted or a sorted T cell fraction (not recorded which). The sequence was collected from a human donor who was either an allogeneic HSCT recipient or a stem cell or donor lymphocyte infusion donor (not recorded which). It is not recorded whose cells these are; they may come from a transplant donor.

CDR3: CASSPRQGSRFTEAFL. CDR3 nucleotide sequence: TGTGCCAGCAGCCCCCGACAGGGATCCCGGTTCACTGAAGCTTTCTTG. This rearrangement joins TRBV7-2 to TRBJ1-1, with 7 bases lining up with TRBD1. This CDR3 comprises 16 residues. Germline V CDR1 and CDR2: SGHTA, FQGNSA. Unmatched junction bases numbered 13, after V lost 5 bases and J lost 4 bases.